The clone carrying this TCR beta chain was observed at least ten times. Its antigen is currently unknown. The J segment lost 6 bases and the V segment lost 2 bases, leaving 10 bases of the junction unmatched. Germline-derived CDR1 and CDR2 are MNHEY and SVGEGT. The CDR3 spans 17 residues. TCRdb reprocessed the PCR reads via MiXCR and lists one record per CDR3 protein. The sample contains about 640,000 distinct CDR3 sequences, nearly 20% of which appear only once. This entry is derived from a study of molecular identifiers for immune sequencing clone quantification. Study observations and caveats: For effector cells, clones above 20 RNA copies held over 97% of molecules; for naive cells, under 1%.

The chain employs TRBV6-2 or TRBV6-3 and TRBJ2-3; 11 nucleotides match TRBD2. The receptor was isolated from a human donor in good health. Some libraries in this study had Jurkat cell RNA spiked in. Sequences were obtained from naive CD8+ T cells from blood, with Jurkat cell RNA spiked in. Described subset: FACS-sorted CD8+CD4-CCR7+CD45RA+ naive T cells. CDR3 DNA: TGTGCCAGCAGTTACGAAGGCGGTGGACTAGCGGGCGATACGCAGTATTTT. Translation: CASSYEGGGLAGDTQYF.